Sequencing of this T cell receptor beta chain was carried out in a study of blood T cell repertoires in COVID-19. About the study: Sites in the United States, Italy and Spain provided acute and convalescent COVID-19 samples. Sources were T cells, B-cell-depleted T cells, or PBMCs; the material itself was cDNA or gDNA.

Between the trimmed V and J ends, which lost 4 bases and 0 bases, there was a span of 12 bases. Germline CDR1 is MGHRA and CDR2 is YSYEKL. This CDR3 has 15 residues. In the original analysis: Amplification from reference gene primers served as the basis for estimated nucleated cell counts. Only in-frame clones appear in the TCRdb table, and some are missing; sequencing was by immunoSEQ multiplex PCR. That table furnishes V, J and clone size, whereas the DNA furnished D and trimming. Among around 200,000 clones listed, about 83% were seen once. This rearrangement joins TRBV4-1 to TRBJ1-1; D possibly corresponds to TRBD1 (6 bases). Sequencing was carried out using peripheral blood. The receptor's source is a woman in her 50s with acute or convalescent COVID-19. CDR3 loop: CASSLWDTMNTEAFF. The CDR3 nucleotides read TGCGCCAGCAGCCTATGGGACACCATGAACACTGAAGCTTTCTTT.